Relative to its sample, the clone carrying this T cell receptor (beta chain) is medium-sized. Its antigen remains unknown. This record belongs to a study of spatial heterogeneity in lung cancer. General observations from the study: More often at tumor resection than at routine follow-up, ubiquitous expanded tumor TCRs were detected in the blood.

Germline CDR1 and CDR2: MDHEN and SYDVKM. CDR3 length: 16 residues. V trimming: 3 bases; J trimming: 4 bases; junction bases outside the gene matches: 0. Individual TCR cDNA molecules each bore their own unique molecular identifier. MiXCR, applied by TCRdb to the 5' RACE reads, yields one record per CDR3 protein. This repertoire shows tens of thousands of distinct CDR3 sequences, 6.3% found once; its top ten account for roughly 14%. Time point: sample taken at primary tumor resection. Samples were obtained from some 70 donors, all untreated early-stage non-small cell lung cancer patients. The input material, whole RNA from tumor, nontumor lung or frozen PBMC, was sequenced unsorted.

This specimen was PBMCs, taken at surgery. The chain carries TRBV28 and TRBJ2-2; TRBD2 matches 15 bases. The sequence was collected from a female donor with early-stage non-small cell lung cancer. As DNA, the CDR3 is TGTGCCAGCAGTTTGGGACTAGCGGGGGGCACCGGGGAGCTGTTTTTT. It encodes CASSLGLAGGTGELFF.